The 3 T cell receptor beta chains below all came from one sample that was sequenced in a study of PD-L1 blockade in urothelial cancer. Sequenced by immunoSEQ multiplex PCR; TCRdb stores in-frame clones only, minus some. The table lists about 110,000 clones, about 85% of them singletons. The material was PBMCs, obtained around atezolizumab (anti-PD-L1) treatment. Source of these receptors: a man aged 50-59 years with urothelial cancer.

V usage is TRBV10-3 and J usage is TRBJ2-2, with D perhaps TRBD1 (5 bases). The CDR3 totals 16 residues. V was trimmed by 0 bases and J by 4 bases, leaving 12 bases between them. The V gene's germline CDR1 is ENHRY and CDR2 SYGVKD. The CDR3 sequence is CAISESTGATTGELFF. The CDR3 nucleotides are TGTGCCATCAGTGAGTCGACTGGGGCAACCACCGGGGAGCTGTTTTTT.

The J gene is TRBJ2-3, the V gene TRBV25-1; D uncertain. This CDR3 contains 13 residues. The germline V gene encodes CDR1 MGHDK and CDR2 SYGVNS. Trimming stripped 1 base from V and 5 bases from J, with 7 bases between. CDR3 bases: TGTGCCAGCAGTGAATTTGTCCAAGATACGCAGTATTTT. It translates to CASSEFVQDTQYF.

The chain joins TRBV19 to TRBJ2-3; 8 bases line up with TRBD2. The V gene end was trimmed by 7 bases and the J gene end by 0 bases; junction bases not matched to a gene: 9. CDR1 and CDR2 (germline): LNHDA, SQIVND (reference sequence). The CDR3 is 16 residues long. The CDR3 DNA sequence: TGTGCCAGTACCGCGGTAGCGGGGACAAGCACAGATACGCAGTATTTT. Translated, it gives CASTAVAGTSTDTQYF.